This TCR beta chain was captured in a study of brain T cells in children with intractable seizures. The table came from immunoSEQ multiplex PCR; TCRdb's copy has only in-frame clones and leaves some out. The sample lists about 41,000 clones, more than 80% occurring once. The CDR3 contains 14 residues. V shed 6 bases and J 5 bases; nucleotides not matched to a gene: 5. Germline V CDR1 and CDR2: MNHEY, SVGAGI. The sample here was peripheral blood, taken at surgery. The rearrangement uses TRBV6-5 and TRBJ1-4; TRBD1 agrees at 8 bases. The TCR was taken from a girl aged 2 to 9 with tuberous sclerosis and intractable seizures. CDR3 bases: TGTGCCAGCAGGAACAGGGGGGGAAATGAAAAACTGTTTTTT. Residues: CASRNRGGNEKLFF.